Included here is one T cell receptor (beta chain) sequence, with context. Its antigen remains unknown. The sample belongs to a study of T cell responses to AZD1222 COVID-19 vaccine. Points from the study as a whole: Spike-specific TCR breadth and depth grew following two AZD1222 doses. Clonal diversity was possibly underestimated; the donors were predominantly white British and more often female. Reportedly, close to half of spike-specific TCRs are directed against unmutated variant regions.

The protocol was immunoSEQ multiplex PCR, while the TCRdb copy is restricted to in-frame clones and leaves out a portion. The sample yields 120,000 or so clones, 86% seen once. Pooling of second doses given at about 4 or about 12 weeks was done. The CDR3 is made up of 15 amino acids. Germline V lookup: CDR1 MNHEY, CDR2 SVGAGI. V dropped 8 bases and J dropped 0 bases, with 14 bases sitting between them. This receptor was taken from an adult who received the AZD1222 COVID-19 vaccine. The J gene is TRBJ2-1, the V gene TRBV6-5, with D tentatively TRBD1 (5 bases). Sequencing was performed on peripheral blood, taken 28 days after the second AZD1222 dose. In nucleotides, the CDR3 is TGTGCCAGCTGTAGACAGCTTAGCTCCTACAATGAGCAGTTCTTC. Its protein is CASCRQLSSYNEQFF.